The clone carrying this TCR beta chain has a handful of counts. What it binds is not known. Per the authors' pipeline: A distant-metastasis classifier for papillary thyroid cancer was built using CDR3 differences across clinicopathological groups. TCRdb re-analyzed the PCR reads using MiXCR. It is TCRdb's table, rather than the study itself, that gives the V and J calls and clone size. The sample carries over 10,000 clones, under 30% recorded once. This specimen belongs to a study of metastatic and nonmetastatic thyroid tumors. Study background: For malignant and benign thyroid patients, tumor or nodule tissue and blood were the sources whose repertoires were compared.

Whole-study results and caveats: TCR beta diversity was reportedly significantly higher in malignant thyroid tumors than benign nodules, in blood and tumor.

All patients were treatment-naive before thyroid surgery. The CDR3 is 12 amino acids. Per germline, CDR1 KGHSY and CDR2 FQNENV. The germline V and J ends were trimmed by 4 bases and 5 bases, with 8 bases remaining between them. What was sequenced was blood. This receptor was identified in a female donor with papillary thyroid cancer or a benign thyroid nodule (not recorded which). Some clones in this sample may be carry-over from other donors' samples. V gene TRBV16 combines with J gene TRBJ1-2; D ambiguous. CDR3: CASSLDGYGYTF. The CDR3 DNA reads as TGTGCCAGCAGCCTGGATGGGTATGGCTACACCTTC.